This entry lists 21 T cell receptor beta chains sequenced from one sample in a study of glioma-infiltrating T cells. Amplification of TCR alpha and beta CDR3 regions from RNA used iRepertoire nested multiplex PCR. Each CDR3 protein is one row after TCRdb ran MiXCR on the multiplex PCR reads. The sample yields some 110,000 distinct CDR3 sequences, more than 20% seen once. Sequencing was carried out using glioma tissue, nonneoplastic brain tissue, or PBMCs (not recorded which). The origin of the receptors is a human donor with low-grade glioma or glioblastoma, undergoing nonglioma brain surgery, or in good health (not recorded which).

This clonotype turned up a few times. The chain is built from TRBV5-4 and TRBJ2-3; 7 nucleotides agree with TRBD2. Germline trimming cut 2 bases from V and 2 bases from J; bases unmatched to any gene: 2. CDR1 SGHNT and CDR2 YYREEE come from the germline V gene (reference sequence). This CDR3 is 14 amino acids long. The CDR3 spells CASSLAGTTDTQYF. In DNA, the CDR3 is TGTGCCAGCAGCTTAGCGGGGACCACAGATACGCAGTATTTT. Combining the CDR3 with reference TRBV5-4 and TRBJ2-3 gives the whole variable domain ETGVTQSPTHLIKTRGQQVTLRCSSQSGHNTVSWYQQALGQGPQFIFQYYREEENGRGNFPPRFSGLQFPNYSSELNVNALELDDSALYLCASSLAGTTDTQYFGPGTRLTVL.

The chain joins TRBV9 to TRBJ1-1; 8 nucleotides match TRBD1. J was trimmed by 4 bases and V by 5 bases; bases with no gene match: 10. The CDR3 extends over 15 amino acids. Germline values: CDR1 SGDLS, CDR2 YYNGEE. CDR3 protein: CASSEAGGGITEAFF. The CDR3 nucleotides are TGTGCCAGCAGTGAGGCAGGGGGCGGTATCACTGAAGCTTTCTTT. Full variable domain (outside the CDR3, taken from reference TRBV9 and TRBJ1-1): DSGVTQTPKHLITATGQRVTLRCSPRSGDLSVYWYQQSLDQGLQFLIQYYNGEERAKGNILERFSAQQFPDLHSELNLSSLELGDSALYFCASSEAGGGITEAFFGQGTRLTVV.

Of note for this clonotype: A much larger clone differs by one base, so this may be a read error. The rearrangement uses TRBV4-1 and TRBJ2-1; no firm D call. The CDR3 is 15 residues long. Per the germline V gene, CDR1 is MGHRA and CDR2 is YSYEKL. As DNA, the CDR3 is TGCGCCAGCAGCCAGCAGGTGCCCTCCTACAATGATCAGTTCTTC. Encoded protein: CASSQQVPSYNDQFF.

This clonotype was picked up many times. The CDR3 reads CASSPRTDTEAFF. CDR3 nucleotides: TGTGCCAGCAGCCCTAGGACGGACACTGAAGCTTTCTTT. The rearrangement links TRBV6-1 to TRBJ1-1; D gene unclear. CDR1 and CDR2 from the germline V gene are MNHNS and SASEGT. CDR3 length: 13 amino acids. The germline V and J ends were trimmed by 6 bases and 3 bases, with 11 bases remaining between them.

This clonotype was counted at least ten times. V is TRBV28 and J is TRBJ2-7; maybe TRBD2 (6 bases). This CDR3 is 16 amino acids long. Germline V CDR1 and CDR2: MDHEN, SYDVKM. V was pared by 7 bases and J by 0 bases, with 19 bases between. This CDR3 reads CASNLRRVPLSYEQYF. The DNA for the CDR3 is TGTGCCAGCAACCTTAGGAGGGTTCCCCTCTCCTACGAGCAGTACTTC. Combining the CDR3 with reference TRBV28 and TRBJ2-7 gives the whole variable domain DVKVTQSSRYLVKRTGEKVFLECVQDMDHENMFWYRQDPGLGLRLIYFSYDVKMKEKGDIPEGYSVSREKKERFSLILESASTNQTSMYLCASNLRRVPLSYEQYFGPGTRLTVT.

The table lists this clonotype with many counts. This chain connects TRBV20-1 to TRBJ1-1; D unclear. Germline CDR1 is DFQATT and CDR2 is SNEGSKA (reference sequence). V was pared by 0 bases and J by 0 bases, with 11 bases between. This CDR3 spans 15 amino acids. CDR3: CSARDWAGLNTEAFF. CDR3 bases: TGCAGTGCTAGAGATTGGGCAGGATTGAACACTGAAGCTTTCTTT.

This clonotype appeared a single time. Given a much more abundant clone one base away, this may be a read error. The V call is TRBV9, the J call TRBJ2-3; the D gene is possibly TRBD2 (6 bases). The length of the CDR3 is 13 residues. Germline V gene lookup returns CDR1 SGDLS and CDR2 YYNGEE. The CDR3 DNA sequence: TGTGCCAGAAGCGTAGGACTATCAGATACGCAGTATTTT. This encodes CARSVGLSDTQYF.

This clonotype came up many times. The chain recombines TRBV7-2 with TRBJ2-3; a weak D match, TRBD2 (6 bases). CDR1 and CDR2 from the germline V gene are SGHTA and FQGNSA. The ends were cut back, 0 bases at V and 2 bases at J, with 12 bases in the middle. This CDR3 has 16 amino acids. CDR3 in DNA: TGTGCCAGCAGCTTAGCCCCCAGCGGGTCCACAGATACGCAGTATTTT. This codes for CASSLAPSGSTDTQYF.

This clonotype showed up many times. CDR3 protein: CASSTGTGPHGIQYF. The CDR3 DNA sequence: TGTGCCAGCAGCACTGGGACAGGGCCCCATGGCATTCAGTACTTC. V gene TRBV7-2 combines with J gene TRBJ2-4, with 9 positions matching TRBD1. Germline V gene sequence: CDR1 SGHTA, CDR2 FQGNSA. V lost 5 bases and J lost 9; bases outside the gene matches: 11. CDR3 size: 15 residues.

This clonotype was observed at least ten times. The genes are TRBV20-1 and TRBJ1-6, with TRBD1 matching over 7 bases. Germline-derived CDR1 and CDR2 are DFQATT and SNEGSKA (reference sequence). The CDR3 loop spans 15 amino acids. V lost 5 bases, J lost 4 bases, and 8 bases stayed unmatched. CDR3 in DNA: TGCAGTGCTCTAGGGCAGGGGGATTATAATTCACCCCTCCACTTT. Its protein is CSALGQGDYNSPLHF.

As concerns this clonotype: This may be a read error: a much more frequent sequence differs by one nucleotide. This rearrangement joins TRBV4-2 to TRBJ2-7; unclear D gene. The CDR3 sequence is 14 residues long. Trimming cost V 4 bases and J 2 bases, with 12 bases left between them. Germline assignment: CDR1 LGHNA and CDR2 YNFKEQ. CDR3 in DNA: TGTGCCAGCAGCCGACCAGAGAGGACCTACGAGCAGTACTTC. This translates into CASSRPERTYEQYF.

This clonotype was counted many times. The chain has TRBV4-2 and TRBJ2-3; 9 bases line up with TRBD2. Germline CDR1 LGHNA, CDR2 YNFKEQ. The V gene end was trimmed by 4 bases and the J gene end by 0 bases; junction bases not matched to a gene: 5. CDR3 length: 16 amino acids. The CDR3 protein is CASSLTSGASTDTQYF. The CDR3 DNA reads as TGTGCCAGCAGCCTGACTAGCGGAGCTAGCACAGATACGCAGTATTTT.

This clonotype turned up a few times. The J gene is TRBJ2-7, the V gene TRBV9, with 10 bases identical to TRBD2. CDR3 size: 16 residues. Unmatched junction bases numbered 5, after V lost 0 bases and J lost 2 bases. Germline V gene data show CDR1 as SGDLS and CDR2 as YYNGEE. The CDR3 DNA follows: TGTGCCAGCAGCGTAGGAGGGGGGACTAGCGCCTACGAGCAGTACTTC. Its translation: CASSVGGGTSAYEQYF.

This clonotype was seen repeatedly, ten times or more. The DNA for the CDR3 is TGTGCCAGCAGCTTGTACTCAGGGGACAAAAACATTCAGTACTTC. Translated: CASSLYSGDKNIQYF. V and J are TRBV5-4 and TRBJ2-4; D may be TRBD1 (6 bases). Germline V gene sequence: CDR1 SGHNT, CDR2 YYREEE (reference sequence). Trimming took off 1 base at V and 3 bases at J, with 11 bases between the two ends. The length of the CDR3 is 15 residues.

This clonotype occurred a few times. CDR3 in amino acids: CASSQEWGSSYNEQFF. In nucleotides, the CDR3 is TGTGCCAGCAGCCAAGAATGGGGGAGCTCCTACAATGAGCAGTTCTTC. The chain couples TRBV3-1 to TRBJ2-1; D may correspond to TRBD1 or TRBD2 (5 bases each). V was shortened by 0 bases and J by 0 bases, with 9 bases between the two germline ends. Germline-derived CDR1 and CDR2 are LGHDT and YNNKEL (reference sequence). This CDR3 has 16 amino acids.

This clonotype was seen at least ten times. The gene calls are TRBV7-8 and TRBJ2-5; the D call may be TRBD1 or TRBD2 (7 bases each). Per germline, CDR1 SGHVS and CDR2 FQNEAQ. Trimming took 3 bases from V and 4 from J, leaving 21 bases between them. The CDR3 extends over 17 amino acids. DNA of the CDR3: TGTGCCAGCAGCTTGATGTGGGGAGGGGGCGTCGGAGAGACCCAGTACTTC. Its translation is CASSLMWGGGVGETQYF.

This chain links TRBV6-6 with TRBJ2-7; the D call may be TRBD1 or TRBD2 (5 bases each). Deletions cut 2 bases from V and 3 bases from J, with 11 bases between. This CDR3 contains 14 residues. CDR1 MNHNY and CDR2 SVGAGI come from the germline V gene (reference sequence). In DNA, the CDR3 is TGTGCCAGCAGTTACAAGGCAGGGAGCTACGAGCAGTACTTC. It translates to CASSYKAGSYEQYF.

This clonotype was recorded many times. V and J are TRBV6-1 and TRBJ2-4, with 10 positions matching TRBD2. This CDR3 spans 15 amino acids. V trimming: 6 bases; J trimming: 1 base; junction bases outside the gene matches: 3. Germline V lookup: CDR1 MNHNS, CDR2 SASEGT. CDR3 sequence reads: CASSTSGAAKNIQYF. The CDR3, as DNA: TGTGCCAGCAGCACTAGCGGGGCCGCCAAAAACATTCAGTACTTC.

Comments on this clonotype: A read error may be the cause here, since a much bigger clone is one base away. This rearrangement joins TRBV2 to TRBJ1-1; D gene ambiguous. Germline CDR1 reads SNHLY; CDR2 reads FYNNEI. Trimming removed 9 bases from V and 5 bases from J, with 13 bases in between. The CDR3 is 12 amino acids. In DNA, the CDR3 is TGTGCCAGTTACTGGGAGTATACTGAAGCTTTCTTT. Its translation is CASYWEYTEAFF.

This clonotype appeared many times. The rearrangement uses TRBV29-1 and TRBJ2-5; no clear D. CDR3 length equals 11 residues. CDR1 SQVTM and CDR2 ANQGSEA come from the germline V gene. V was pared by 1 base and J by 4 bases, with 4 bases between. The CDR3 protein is CSVEVSETQYF. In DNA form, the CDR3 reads TGCAGCGTTGAAGTGTCAGAGACCCAGTACTTC.

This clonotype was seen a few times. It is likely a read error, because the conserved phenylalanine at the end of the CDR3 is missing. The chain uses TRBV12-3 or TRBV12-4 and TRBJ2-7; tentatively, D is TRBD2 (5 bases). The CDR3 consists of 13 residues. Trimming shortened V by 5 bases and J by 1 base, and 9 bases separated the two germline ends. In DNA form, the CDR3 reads TGTGCCAGCAGTCTCCGGGGATCCTACGAGCAGTACCTC. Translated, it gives CASSLRGSYEQYL.